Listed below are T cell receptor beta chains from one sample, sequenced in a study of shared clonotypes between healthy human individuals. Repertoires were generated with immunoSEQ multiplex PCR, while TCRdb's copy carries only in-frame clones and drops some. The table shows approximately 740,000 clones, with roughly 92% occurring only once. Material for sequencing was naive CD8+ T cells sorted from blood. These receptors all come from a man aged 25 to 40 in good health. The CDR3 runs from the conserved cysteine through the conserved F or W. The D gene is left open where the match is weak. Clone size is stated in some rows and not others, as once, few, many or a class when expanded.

CDR3 DNA: TGTGCCAGCAGTTTAAGTTCGGGGGGCTCCTACGAGCAGTACTTC
CDR3 protein: CASSLSSGGSYEQYF
D gene: TRBD2
clone size: .
J gene: TRBJ2-7
V gene: TRBV27

CDR3 DNA: TGTGCCAGCAGTTATCTGTCCGGGACAGACGAGGGGCTATTCGGCTATGGCTACACCTTC
CDR3 protein: CASSYLSGTDEGLFGYGYTF
D gene: TRBD1
clone size: .
J gene: TRBJ1-2
V gene: TRBV28

CDR3 DNA: TGTGCCAGCCTTCCAGGGGGTAGCAATCAGCCCCAGCATTTT
CDR3 protein: CASLPGGSNQPQHF
D gene: TRBD1
clone size: .
J gene: TRBJ1-5
V gene: TRBV28

CDR3 DNA: TGCGCCAGCAGACTGACGTGGAGCGCAACTAGTACCTACAATGAGCAGTTCTTC
CDR3 protein: CASRLTWSATSTYNEQFF
D gene: .
clone size: .
J gene: TRBJ2-1
V gene: TRBV5-1

CDR3 DNA: TGTGCCAGCAGTTTCAAGCGGGGGAACACTGAAGCTTTCTTT
CDR3 protein: CASSFKRGNTEAFF
D gene: .
clone size: .
J gene: TRBJ1-1
V gene: TRBV6-5

CDR3 DNA: TGTGCCAGTAGCACGACTAGCGGAGATTTCACAGATACGCAGTATTTT
CDR3 protein: CASSTTSGDFTDTQYF
D gene: TRBD2
clone size: .
J gene: TRBJ2-3
V gene: TRBV19

CDR3 DNA: TGTGCCAGCAGCCCCGCTCTGGACCGTATAGATGGCTACACCTTC
CDR3 protein: CASSPALDRIDGYTF
D gene: .
clone size: few
J gene: TRBJ1-2
V gene: TRBV9

CDR3 DNA: TGTGCCAGCAGCTTAGCAAGTGCAGGGCCATACATGAACACTGAAGCTTTCTTT
CDR3 protein: CASSLASAGPYMNTEAFF
D gene: .
clone size: .
J gene: TRBJ1-1
V gene: TRBV7-3

CDR3 DNA: TGCAGCGTTGACCGTACAGGGCACAGCACAGATACGCAGTATTTT
CDR3 protein: CSVDRTGHSTDTQYF
D gene: .
clone size: .
J gene: TRBJ2-3
V gene: TRBV29-1

CDR3 DNA: TGTGCCAGCAGCTTAATAGTTTCGGGGTACTCGACTAATGAAAAACTGTTTTTT
CDR3 protein: CASSLIVSGYSTNEKLFF
D gene: .
clone size: few
J gene: TRBJ1-4
V gene: TRBV7-8

CDR3 DNA: TGTGCCATCAGTCCAGACAGTTGGCAGCCCCAGCATTTT
CDR3 protein: CAISPDSWQPQHF
D gene: .
clone size: .
J gene: TRBJ1-5
V gene: TRBV10-3

CDR3 DNA: TGTGCCAGCAGTACCCGGGACCTCTCCTACAATGAGCAGTTCTTC
CDR3 protein: CASSTRDLSYNEQFF
D gene: .
clone size: .
J gene: TRBJ2-1
V gene: TRBV27

CDR3 DNA: TGCAGCGTTCACAGCGGGACTCGCTACGAGCAGTACTTC
CDR3 protein: CSVHSGTRYEQYF
D gene: TRBD2
clone size: .
J gene: TRBJ2-7
V gene: TRBV29-1

CDR3 DNA: TGTGCCAGCAGTTACCGCCACGGCTGGGAGCAGTTCTTC
CDR3 protein: CASSYRHGWEQFF
D gene: .
clone size: .
J gene: TRBJ2-1
V gene: TRBV6-6

CDR3 DNA: TGTGCCAGCAGCCTTGGAAACTACGAGCAGTACTTC
CDR3 protein: CASSLGNYEQYF
D gene: .
clone size: .
J gene: TRBJ2-7
V gene: TRBV6-6

CDR3 DNA: TGTGCCAGCACCCAGGGCAATGAGCAGTTCTTC
CDR3 protein: CASTQGNEQFF
D gene: .
clone size: .
J gene: TRBJ2-1
V gene: TRBV27

CDR3 DNA: TGTGCCAGCAGTGAAGAGGGGGCGGATCAGCCCCAGCATTTT
CDR3 protein: CASSEEGADQPQHF
D gene: TRBD1
clone size: .
J gene: TRBJ1-5
V gene: TRBV6-1

CDR3 DNA: TGCGCCAGCAGCCCGGGGGGCTCCTACAATGAGCAGTTCTTC
CDR3 protein: CASSPGGSYNEQFF
D gene: TRBD2
clone size: .
J gene: TRBJ2-1
V gene: TRBV4-3

CDR3 DNA: TGTGCCACCTCGGGGCCAGACGCGGATACGCAGTATTTT
CDR3 protein: CATSGPDADTQYF
D gene: .
clone size: .
J gene: TRBJ2-3
V gene: TRBV28

CDR3 DNA: TGTGCCAGTAGTTTGACAGGGCCCAATGAGCAGTTCTTC
CDR3 protein: CASSLTGPNEQFF
D gene: TRBD1
clone size: .
J gene: TRBJ2-1
V gene: TRBV19

CDR3 DNA: TGTGCCAGCAGCGGAGGGGGGGAGCAGTACTTC
CDR3 protein: CASSGGGEQYF
D gene: .
clone size: .
J gene: TRBJ2-7
V gene: TRBV7-9

CDR3 DNA: TGCAGCGCCCTGGGAATTGGCGGGATAAGCTCCTACGAGCAGTACTTC
CDR3 protein: CSALGIGGISSYEQYF
D gene: .
clone size: .
J gene: TRBJ2-7
V gene: TRBV29-1

CDR3 DNA: TGTGCCAGCAGCTTAAAAGGGGGAGTTCGAAGCAATCAGCCCCAGCATTTT
CDR3 protein: CASSLKGGVRSNQPQHF
D gene: .
clone size: .
J gene: TRBJ1-5
V gene: TRBV7-8

CDR3 DNA: TGTGCCAGCAGCTTGGGGCGGGGTACAGGGAATCAGCCCCAGCATTTT
CDR3 protein: CASSLGRGTGNQPQHF
D gene: .
clone size: .
J gene: TRBJ1-5
V gene: TRBV5-6

CDR3 DNA: TGTGCCAGCACGAACTGGGCTAACAGCAATCAGCCCCAGCATTTT
CDR3 protein: CASTNWANSNQPQHF
D gene: .
clone size: .
J gene: TRBJ1-5
V gene: TRBV6-1

CDR3 DNA: TGTGCCAGCAGTCTAGGGGTTCCGTACACTGAAGCTTTCTTT
CDR3 protein: CASSLGVPYTEAFF
D gene: .
clone size: .
J gene: TRBJ1-1
V gene: TRBV27

CDR3 DNA: TGTGCCAGCAGAGCGGAAGGGGTGGCAGATACGCAGTATTTT
CDR3 protein: CASRAEGVADTQYF
D gene: .
clone size: .
J gene: TRBJ2-3
V gene: TRBV7-9

CDR3 DNA: TGTGCCAGCAGCCGCGGGGGGACGTACTCGAAGGAGACCCAGTACTTC
CDR3 protein: CASSRGGTYSKETQYF
D gene: TRBD2
clone size: .
J gene: TRBJ2-5
V gene: TRBV7-9

CDR3 DNA: TGCGCCAGCAGCTGGCGATTGACGCCTAGGTCCAACAATGAGCAGTTCTTC
CDR3 protein: CASSWRLTPRSNNEQFF
D gene: .
clone size: .
J gene: TRBJ2-1
V gene: TRBV4-1

CDR3 DNA: TGTGCCAGCAGGGGACAGGGTGGTCAGCCCCAGCATTTT
CDR3 protein: CASRGQGGQPQHF
D gene: TRBD1
clone size: once
J gene: TRBJ1-5
V gene: TRBV2

CDR3 DNA: TGTGCCAGCAGTGACGGGACTAGCAGCACAGATACGCAGTATTTT
CDR3 protein: CASSDGTSSTDTQYF
D gene: TRBD2
clone size: many
J gene: TRBJ2-3
V gene: TRBV6-4

CDR3 DNA: TGTGCCAGCAGCTTATGGGGGAGGACATATGGGAACACCATATATTTT
CDR3 protein: CASSLWGRTYGNTIYF
D gene: .
clone size: .
J gene: TRBJ1-3
V gene: TRBV5-5

CDR3 DNA: TGTGCCAGCAGTGACAGGGTTGGGGCTCTTGTCCCCTACGAGCAGTACTTC
CDR3 protein: CASSDRVGALVPYEQYF
D gene: .
clone size: .
J gene: TRBJ2-7
V gene: TRBV6-4

CDR3 DNA: TGTGCCAGCAGTTACTCGGGGGGGGATAATGAGCAGTTCTTC
CDR3 protein: CASSYSGGDNEQFF
D gene: TRBD2
clone size: .
J gene: TRBJ2-1
V gene: TRBV6-5

CDR3 DNA: TGTGCCAGTAGTATAACTAGCGGGATTGAGCAGTTCTTC
CDR3 protein: CASSITSGIEQFF
D gene: TRBD2
clone size: .
J gene: TRBJ2-1
V gene: TRBV19

CDR3 DNA: TGCGCCAGCAGCCATGACCCCGGGACTACCAATGAGCAGTTCTTC
CDR3 protein: CASSHDPGTTNEQFF
D gene: TRBD2
clone size: .
J gene: TRBJ2-1
V gene: TRBV4-1

CDR3 DNA: TGTGCCAGCACCAGCGGGGACTACTACAATGAGCAGTTCTTC
CDR3 protein: CASTSGDYYNEQFF
D gene: TRBD2
clone size: .
J gene: TRBJ2-1
V gene: TRBV28

CDR3 DNA: TGTGCCAGCAGTTTATGGGGCAGGGGGTACGAGCAGTACTTC
CDR3 protein: CASSLWGRGYEQYF
D gene: TRBD1
clone size: .
J gene: TRBJ2-7
V gene: TRBV27

CDR3 DNA: TGTGCCAGCAGCTTACTGGGGGCATCCTACAATGAGCAGTTCTTC
CDR3 protein: CASSLLGASYNEQFF
D gene: .
clone size: .
J gene: TRBJ2-1
V gene: TRBV7-8

CDR3 DNA: TGTGCCAGCAGTCCACAGGACGCCAAAAACATTCAGTACTTC
CDR3 protein: CASSPQDAKNIQYF
D gene: .
clone size: .
J gene: TRBJ2-4
V gene: TRBV7-9

CDR3 DNA: TGTGCCAGCAGTTTATGGCCGGGACTAGCGTCCGCCCAGGATGAGCAGTTCTTC
CDR3 protein: CASSLWPGLASAQDEQFF
D gene: TRBD2
clone size: .
J gene: TRBJ2-1
V gene: TRBV27

CDR3 DNA: TGTGCCAGCAGTTTAATCGGGACACCGACGGGGCCCCAGCATTTT
CDR3 protein: CASSLIGTPTGPQHF
D gene: .
clone size: .
J gene: TRBJ1-5
V gene: TRBV28

CDR3 DNA: TGCGCCAGCAGCCAAACGGGATGGAGCTACTTC
CDR3 protein: CASSQTGWSYF
D gene: .
clone size: .
J gene: TRBJ2-5
V gene: TRBV4-1

CDR3 DNA: TGTGCCAGCACTGAGACAGGGGGGGACTCGGATACGCAGTATTTT
CDR3 protein: CASTETGGDSDTQYF
D gene: TRBD1
clone size: once
J gene: TRBJ2-3
V gene: TRBV7-9

CDR3 DNA: TGTGCCATCAGTGAGCCTAGGGAGACCCAGTACTTC
CDR3 protein: CAISEPRETQYF
D gene: .
clone size: .
J gene: TRBJ2-5
V gene: TRBV10-3

CDR3 DNA: TGTGCCAGCAGAAAAACTAGCGGGAGGGCCAATGAGCAGTTCTTC
CDR3 protein: CASRKTSGRANEQFF
D gene: TRBD2
clone size: .
J gene: TRBJ2-1
V gene: TRBV6-5

CDR3 DNA: TGTGCCAGCAGCTCAAGGGGAGTAAGAAGCAATGAGCAGTTCTTC
CDR3 protein: CASSSRGVRSNEQFF
D gene: .
clone size: .
J gene: TRBJ2-1
V gene: TRBV7-9